This is a list of T cell receptor beta chains from one sample in a study of blood T cells in healthy people across ages. TCRdb passed the 5' RACE reads through MiXCR, listing each CDR3 protein once. The data show about 800,000 distinct CDR3 sequences, with 25% seen just once and 3% to 4.5% held by the top ten. These data were also filed under a second study, of T cells of mothers and their children.

Input material: blood. The receptors were sampled from a boy aged 5-17 years in good health. The CDR3 runs from the conserved cysteine through the conserved F or W. The D gene is left open where the match is weak. Clone size is shown for a subset of rows, as once, few, many or a class of expanded clone.

j_call v_call clone_size d_call cdr3_nt cdr3_aa
TRBJ2-7 TRBV7-8 few - TGTGCCAGCAGGGGATCGGGGCCCGCGGAGCAGTACTTC CASRGSGPAEQYF
TRBJ2-5 TRBV5-6 once TRBD1 TGTGCCAGCAGCTTGGGACCCAACAGGGGGCAAGCGATCCAAGAGACCCAGTACTTC CASSLGPNRGQAIQETQYF
TRBJ2-3 TRBV20-1 - - TGCAGTGCTGGGGGGGCTAGCGGAACTAGCACAGATACGCAGTATTTT CSAGGASGTSTDTQYF
TRBJ2-3 TRBV27 - - TGTGCCAGCAGTTTAATAACTAGCACAGATACGCAGTATTTT CASSLITSTDTQYF
TRBJ2-5 TRBV2 many - TGTGCCAGCCGTTCTAGCGTACACCAAGAGACCCAGTACTTC CASRSSVHQETQYF
TRBJ2-4 TRBV5-1 - - TGCGCCAGCAGCTTGGCCGGGTTGGATACTATAGCCAAAAACATTCAGTACTTC CASSLAGLDTIAKNIQYF
TRBJ1-2 TRBV2 many - TGTGCCAGCAGTGAAGAGCCCAGACTCTTTGGCTACACCTTC CASSEEPRLFGYTF
TRBJ2-2 TRBV4-3 - - TGCGCCAGCAGCCAAGATAGTCAGGGTGGCACCGGGGAGCTGTTTTTT CASSQDSQGGTGELFF
TRBJ2-1 TRBV12-3/TRBV12-4 once TRBD2 TGTGCCAGCAGTCGGGACACCGGGACTAGCGGGCACAATGAGCAGTTCTTC CASSRDTGTSGHNEQFF
TRBJ2-3 TRBV6-1 - - TGTGCCAGCAGTGTTGACGGTACCTCTCCTGGCACAGATACGCAGTATTTT CASSVDGTSPGTDTQYF
TRBJ2-2 TRBV7-9 few - TGTGCCAGCAGCTCGGTGGGGACAAACGTCCGGGACACCGGGGAGCTGTTTTTT CASSSVGTNVRDTGELFF
TRBJ1-4 TRBV20-1 few - TGCAGTGCGGACCCCCGGAATGAAAAACTGTTTTTT CSADPRNEKLFF
TRBJ2-7 TRBV20-1 - - TGCAGTGCCGTGGGACATGAGTACGAGCAGTACTTC CSAVGHEYEQYF
TRBJ2-7 TRBV5-5 - - TGTGCCAGCAGCTTACCCCCGGGATCCTACGAGCAGTACTTC CASSLPPGSYEQYF
TRBJ2-7 TRBV24-1 - - TGTGCCACCAGTGATCCCCGGGACACCACCTACGAGCAGTACTTC CATSDPRDTTYEQYF
TRBJ2-7 TRBV29-1 few - TGCAGCGTTGAAGGGGCCGGGGGCTACGAGCAGTACTTC CSVEGAGGYEQYF